A single sample gave rise to the 26 T cell receptor beta chains below, sequenced in a study of blood T cell repertoires in COVID-19. The method was immunoSEQ multiplex PCR; TCRdb's version includes in-frame clones alone and lacks a portion of them. The sample lists about 250,000 clones; around 79% were seen once. The sample was peripheral blood. Receptors were obtained from a woman aged 80 or over with acute or convalescent COVID-19.

For this clone: With a much larger clone just one base away, this may be a read error. Other DNA sequences of this sample code for an identical CDR3. The gene calls are TRBV7-3 and TRBJ2-5; 8 positions match TRBD2. The CDR3 spans 17 residues. V trimming: 2 bases; J trimming: 5 bases; junction bases outside the gene matches: 13. Germline V lookup: CDR1 SGHTA, CDR2 FQGTGA. The CDR3 reads CASSLYPRGTRGETQYF. The CDR3 DNA is TGTGCCAGCAGCTTATATCCTCGGGGGACTAGGGGGGAGACCCAGTACTTC.

The chain uses TRBV18 and TRBJ2-3; 7 positions match TRBD2. Germline V lookup: CDR1 KGHSH, CDR2 LQKENI. With 2 bases clipped from V and 1 base from J, the junction kept 6 bases outside the gene matches. The CDR3 runs 16 residues. The CDR3 sequence: CASSPNWGGGTDTQYF. The CDR3 nucleotides read TGTGCCAGCTCACCAAATTGGGGGGGAGGCACAGATACGCAGTATTTT.

The chain has TRBV4-1 and TRBJ2-5; possible D gene TRBD1, 6 bases. The CDR3 covers 13 residues. Per germline, CDR1 MGHRA and CDR2 YSYEKL. V lost 2 bases and J lost 5, with 9 bases in between. Here the CDR3 DNA reads TGCGCCAGCAGCCAATTGAGGGGGGAGACCCAGTACTTC. Residues: CASSQLRGETQYF.

The chain uses TRBV5-1 and TRBJ2-7; 8 bases align to TRBD1. The CDR3 covers 15 residues. CDR1 and CDR2 from the germline V gene are SGHRS and YFSETQ. Losses at the gene ends were 4 bases for V and 0 bases for J; bases not matched to a gene: 6. CDR3 sequence (DNA): TGCGCCAGCAGCACCGGGACAGGCCGCTCCTACGAGCAGTACTTC. It yields the protein CASSTGTGRSYEQYF.

The V gene is TRBV28, the J gene TRBJ2-2; 8 bases are a match to TRBD1. The V and J ends lost 8 bases and 1 base, in that order; junction bases with no gene match: 0. This CDR3 spans 13 amino acids. CDR1 and CDR2 (germline): MDHEN, SYDVKM. This chain's CDR3 is CASGTGNTGELFF. CDR3 in DNA: TGTGCCAGCGGGACAGGGAACACCGGGGAGCTGTTTTTT.

The chain recombines TRBV7-9 with TRBJ1-4; 7 bases map to TRBD1. The germline CDR1 and CDR2 sequences are SEHNR and FQNEAQ (reference sequence). The junction had 8 bases not matched to a gene; V was cut back by 5 bases and J by 5 bases. CDR3 length: 15 amino acids. In nucleotides, the CDR3 is TGTGCCAGCAGCCTACGGACAGGCTGGAATGAAAAACTGTTTTTT. It translates to CASSLRTGWNEKLFF.

The rearrangement joins TRBV25-1 to TRBJ1-6; unclear D gene. Trimming took off 0 bases at V and 7 bases at J, with 4 bases between the two ends. In germline, CDR1 is MGHDK, CDR2 SYGVNS. This CDR3 is built from 13 residues. The CDR3 spells CASSEYLNSPLHF. In nucleotides, the CDR3 is TGTGCCAGCAGTGAATACCTGAATTCACCCCTCCACTTT.

The CDR3 region has the DNA TGTGCCAGCTCTCCCGGGACAGGGATGATTGAGACCCAGTACTTC. Protein: CASSPGTGMIETQYF. The V call is TRBV18, the J call TRBJ2-5; 9 nucleotides match TRBD1. The trim removed 6 bases at V and 5 bases at J, leaving 10 bases unmatched. This CDR3 region has 15 residues. Looked up from germline, CDR1 is KGHSH and CDR2 is LQKENI.

This chain links TRBV5-1 with TRBJ2-7; D unclear. This CDR3 contains 13 residues. The germline V and J ends were trimmed by 0 bases and 0 bases, with 4 bases remaining between them. CDR1 and CDR2 (germline): SGHRS, YFSETQ. In DNA form, the CDR3 reads TGCGCCAGCAGCTTGGGTAGCTCCTACGAGCAGTACTTC. It yields the protein CASSLGSSYEQYF. Complete variable domain (other parts from reference TRBV5-1 and TRBJ2-7): KAGVTQTPRYLIKTRGQQVTLSCSPISGHRSVSWYQQTPGQGLQFLFEYFSETQRNKGNFPGRFSGRQFSNSRSEMNVSTLELGDSALYLCASSLGSSYEQYFGPGTRLTVT.

As regards this clone: At the DNA level, this CDR3 is encoded by other sequences in the same sample as well. The chain uses TRBV2 and TRBJ2-2; 8 nucleotides match TRBD1. The CDR3 is 15 amino acids. Germline CDR1 and CDR2: SNHLY and FYNNEI. With 6 bases clipped from V and 2 bases from J, the junction kept 5 bases outside the gene matches. DNA of the CDR3: TGTGCCAGCAGCGTCGACAGGGGAAACACCGGGGAGCTGTTTTTT. Translation gives CASSVDRGNTGELFF.

The J gene is TRBJ1-1, the V gene TRBV5-1, with a tentative D call TRBD1 (5 bases). This CDR3 has 13 amino acids. Looked up from germline, CDR1 is SGHRS and CDR2 is YFSETQ. V lost 4 bases and J 3 bases, leaving 10 bases between the germline ends. The CDR3 sequence: CASSAAGDTEAFF. The CDR3 bases are TGCGCCAGCAGCGCCGCGGGGGACACTGAAGCTTTCTTT.

The J gene is TRBJ1-2, the V gene TRBV5-4, with 11 bases identical to TRBD1. V shed 5 bases, J shed 3 bases, and the junction held 3 bases outside the gene matches. The germline V gene has CDR1 SGHNT and CDR2 YYREEE (reference sequence). The CDR3 covers 14 residues. CDR3 sequence reads: CASRTGQGDYGYTF. CDR3 nucleotide sequence: TGTGCCAGCAGGACGGGACAGGGGGACTATGGCTACACCTTC.

The J gene is TRBJ1-4, the V gene TRBV5-6; TRBD1 might be the D (5 bases). Trimming shortened V by 6 bases and J by 0 bases, and 15 bases separated the two germline ends. Germline V lookup: CDR1 SGHDT, CDR2 YYEEEE. The CDR3 is made up of 16 amino acids. DNA of the CDR3: TGTGCCAGCAAGGGGTGGGGCTCATCAACTAATGAAAAACTGTTTTTT. It codes for CASKGWGSSTNEKLFF.

This chain uses TRBV5-5 with TRBJ2-5, with TRBD2 matching 16 bases. V was pared by 4 bases and J by 2 bases, with 2 bases of the junction left unmatched. The germline gives CDR1 SGHKS, CDR2 YYEKEE (reference sequence). The CDR3 is 16 amino acids. CDR3 DNA sequence: TGTGCCAGCAGCAAGGGACTAGCGGGGGGGCAAGAGACCCAGTACTTC. It encodes CASSKGLAGGQETQYF.

The V and J genes are TRBV9 and TRBJ1-4; tentatively, D is TRBD1 (5 bases). The germline gives CDR1 SGDLS, CDR2 YYNGEE. The CDR3 runs to 16 residues. Trimming cost V 4 bases and J 5 bases, with 18 bases left between them. The CDR3 coding sequence is TGTGCCAGCAGCCCTACCCTCAGGGCCCGGAATGAAAAACTGTTTTTT. Encoded protein: CASSPTLRARNEKLFF.

This clone is a singleton in its sample. The chain links TRBV3-1 (or the pseudogene TRBV3-2) to TRBJ2-7, with 7 bases fitting TRBD2. The CDR3 sequence is 14 residues long. With V trimmed by 4 bases and J by 2 bases, 5 bases remained unmatched. Germline V CDR1 and CDR2: LGHDT, YNNKEL (reference sequence). CDR3 sequence: CASSRSGRTYEQYF. CDR3 nucleotide sequence: TGTGCCAGCAGCCGTAGCGGGCGTACCTACGAGCAGTACTTC.

V usage is TRBV6-6 and J usage is TRBJ2-7; 8 bases are a match to TRBD1. There are 18 residues in the CDR3. The V gene's germline CDR1 is MNHNY and CDR2 SVGAGI (reference sequence). V lost 6 bases and J lost 2; bases outside the gene matches: 18. For the CDR3, the DNA is TGTGCCAGCAGCCGACAAGGAGGACAGGGTTACGGGGCCTACGAGCAGTACTTC. Translated: CASSRQGGQGYGAYEQYF.

The CDR3 DNA sequence: TGTGCCAGCTCACCCGCGACAGGGGTGAATTCGGGCGAGCAGTACTTC. Translation gives CASSPATGVNSGEQYF. The V and J genes are TRBV18 and TRBJ2-7, with 8 bases fitting TRBD1. The CDR3 is made up of 16 amino acids. V shed 3 bases, J shed 6 bases, and the junction held 13 bases outside the gene matches. Germline CDR1 and CDR2: KGHSH and LQKENI.

The V gene is TRBV15, the J gene TRBJ2-1; D uncertain. V was pared by 0 bases and J by 4 bases, with 7 bases between. CDR3 length equals 14 residues. The germline gives CDR1 LNHNV, CDR2 YYDKDF (reference sequence). CDR3 bases: TGTGCCACCAGCAGAGATAGAGGATACAATGAGCAGTTCTTC. This translates into CATSRDRGYNEQFF. The full variable domain, its missing parts supplied by reference TRBV15 and TRBJ2-1, is DAMVIQNPRYQVTQFGKPVTLSCSQTLNHNVMYWYQQKSSQAPKLLFHYYDKDFNNEADTPDNFQSRRPNTSFCFLDIRSPGLGDTAMYLCATSRDRGYNEQFFGPGTRLTVL.

Comments on this clone: A read error may produce the germline difference seen at one junction end. The chain recombines TRBV27 with TRBJ2-2; 7 bases match TRBD2. The CDR3 runs to 15 residues. Germline lookup yields CDR1 MNHEY and CDR2 SMNVEV (reference sequence). This chain's CDR3 is CASSLRGLNAGELFF. CDR3 bases: TGTGCCAGCAGTTTGCGGGGGTTGAACGCCGGGGAGCTGTTTTTT.

This chain links TRBV5-1 with TRBJ1-2; D possibly corresponds to TRBD1 (5 bases). The germline V gene has CDR1 SGHRS and CDR2 YFSETQ. The CDR3 is 15 amino acids. Trimming cost V 2 bases and J 6 bases, with 17 bases left between them. CDR3 residues: CASSLFSQPQDGYTF. The CDR3 DNA follows: TGCGCCAGCAGCTTATTTAGCCAACCACAGGATGGCTACACCTTC.

The chain joins TRBV12-3 or TRBV12-4 to TRBJ1-1; D remains unclear. The germline V and J ends were trimmed by 2 bases and 1 base, with 5 bases remaining between them. The length of the CDR3 is 13 residues. Here the CDR3 DNA reads TGTGCCAGCAGTTTACAGCGGAACACTGAAGCTTTCTTT. Translated: CASSLQRNTEAFF.

The chain employs TRBV19 and TRBJ2-2, with D possibly matching TRBD2 (6 bases). Germline V gives CDR1 LNHDA, CDR2 SQIVND (reference sequence). The germline V and J ends were trimmed by 5 bases and 4 bases, with 14 bases remaining between them. The CDR3 contains 15 residues. For the CDR3, the DNA is TGTGCCAGTAGTTCTTTGGGACTTCCCACCGGGGAGCTGTTTTTT. This gives the protein CASSSLGLPTGELFF. Full variable domain (missing parts from reference TRBV19 and TRBJ2-2): DGGITQSPKYLFRKEGQNVTLSCEQNLNHDAMYWYRQDPGQGLRLIYYSQIVNDFQKGDIAEGYSVSREKKESFPLTVTSAQKNPTAFYLCASSSLGLPTGELFFGEGSRLTVL.

This chain joins TRBV5-3 and TRBJ1-5; perhaps TRBD1 as D (5 bases). TRBV5-3 is an ORF, and what it does is uncertain. This CDR3 region has 15 residues. Trimming took 5 bases from V and 6 from J, leaving 18 bases between them. This CDR3 is CARRLPTGSGQPQHF. The DNA for the CDR3 is TGTGCCAGAAGGCTCCCTACAGGTTCGGGTCAGCCCCAGCATTTT.

This clone has a handful of counts. The chain is built from TRBV7-9 and TRBJ2-7, with a weak D call TRBD2 (6 bases). CDR1 is SEHNR, CDR2 FQNEAQ, per germline (reference sequence). The CDR3 consists of 18 residues. The V and J ends lost 1 base and 5 bases respectively, with 24 bases between them. CDR3 DNA: TGTGCCAGCAGCTTAGGCTGGGACTTTAACATCCGGGGGAACGAGCAGTACTTC. It codes for CASSLGWDFNIRGNEQYF.

The chain recombines TRBV29-1 with TRBJ1-1, with D tentatively TRBD1 (5 bases). CDR1 and CDR2 (germline): SQVTM, ANQGSEA. The CDR3 spans 12 residues. Trimming cost V 4 bases and J 3 bases, with 9 bases left between them. CDR3 loop: CSVARGDTEAFF. The DNA for the CDR3 is TGCAGCGTTGCAAGGGGCGACACTGAAGCTTTCTTT.